Below, one T cell receptor beta chain is given with its context. Its antigen remains unidentified. No qualities accompany the bases; no much larger clone lies one base away. The sample comes from a study of blood T cells in healthy people across ages (dated by TCRdb to the mid-2010s). Describing the broader study: Template switching captured roughly one uniquely barcoded TCR beta cDNA molecule per two T cells in model experiments. To avoid experimental bias, donors of different ages were randomly spread across the sequencing lanes. Using deep sequencing normalized with unique cDNA molecular identifiers, the study measured how TCR beta repertoire diversity changes with age. Four age groups were formed from the donors: young (average approximately 15 years), middle-aged (approximately 40), aged (62) and long-lived (less than 85). Using the same blood draw, the study looked at two additional independent replicas of 1 million unique cDNA reads for two donors, one aged 18 to 29 and the other aged 80 or older.

Study-wide findings and limitations: Estimates of total diversity from one million sequenced T cells were regarded as lower bounds and underestimates. Since profiling was done on bulk unsorted PBMCs, naive and antigen-experienced compartments could not be conclusively compared. Because the CMV infection status of the donors was unknown, age-related changes in expanded clonotypes may potentially have been confounded. The percentage of naive T cells measured by flow cytometry correlated strongly with observed TCR beta diversity. As age increased, observed TCR beta diversity per million T cells dropped in a roughly linear way, and a significant reduction was already evident by age about 40. Compared with the aged group, the long-lived group had more naive CD4+ T cells, fewer expanded clones and increased TCR diversity, a pattern suggesting age selection.

The library was made by 5' RACE. Data came from an Illumina HiSeq 2500. The second PCR ran for roughly 6 to 11 cycles and used a J-beta primer mix along with a sample-barcoded 5' primer. Each TCR beta cDNA molecule received a unique molecular identifier from a template-switch 5' adaptor carrying 12 random nucleotides. Each sample yielded at least 2.5 million CDR3-containing paired-end reads. First-strand cDNA synthesis was performed from all RNA using the Mint cDNA synthesis kit, with priming by a TRBC-specific oligonucleotide. Following uracil-DNA glycosylase treatment, a first 18-cycle PCR with universal primers M1SS and BC2_uni_R was performed on all cDNA. Per the source publication's procedure: For normalization, 1 million high-quality reads were randomly selected from each sample, with every read carrying a distinct molecular identifier. Instead of being binned into consensus sequences, reads with shared molecular identifiers were discarded. MiTCR, run with a Q25 quality threshold and the strictest error-elimination algorithm, handled CDR3 identification, clonotype clustering and error correction. A nonparametric unseen species model with Euler transformation was used to estimate lower-bound total TCR beta diversity. TCRdb ran its own pipeline on the public reads, namely fastp trimming at Q25 and MiXCR clone calling, and kept in-frame beta chains. CDR3 protein duplicates are merged, each entry listing the most common genes and DNA. It is TCRdb's table, rather than the study itself, that gives the V and J calls and clone size. Recorded for this sample are approximately 830,000 distinct CDR3 sequences; under 80% of them occurred a single time. Approximately 30% of the sample rests with the top ten.

Systemically healthy Caucasian individuals from Russia, 35 to 40 in total and aged about 6 to 100 years, were included as donors. Each donor gave ten milliliters of peripheral blood, drawn into EDTA-treated Vacutainer tubes. Ficoll-Paque density-gradient centrifugation was used to isolate PBMCs, with at least 6.5 million per sample. Total RNA was extracted from PBMCs with Trizol reagent, with at least 6 micrograms obtained per sample. For every donor, flow cytometry on a PBMC aliquot measured the percentage of naive CD45RAhigh/CD27high T cells. The clonotype was recovered from a man under 40 in good health. Sequenced: blood.

CDR3 protein: CASSQSTSGGTDTQYF. The DNA sequence is TGCGCCAGCAGCCAAAGTACTAGCGGGGGAACAGATACGCAGTATTTT. The chain was built from TRBV4-3 and TRBJ2-3, and 11 bases in between align with TRBD2. CDR1 and CDR2, looked up from the germline V gene, are LGHNA and YSLEER. V lost 2 bases and J lost 3 bases, and the count of bases not matched to a germline gene is 4. Its CDR3 holds 16 amino acids, cysteine through phenylalanine. The sequence is cut down to CDR3 DNA, 48 bases in frame from base 1.